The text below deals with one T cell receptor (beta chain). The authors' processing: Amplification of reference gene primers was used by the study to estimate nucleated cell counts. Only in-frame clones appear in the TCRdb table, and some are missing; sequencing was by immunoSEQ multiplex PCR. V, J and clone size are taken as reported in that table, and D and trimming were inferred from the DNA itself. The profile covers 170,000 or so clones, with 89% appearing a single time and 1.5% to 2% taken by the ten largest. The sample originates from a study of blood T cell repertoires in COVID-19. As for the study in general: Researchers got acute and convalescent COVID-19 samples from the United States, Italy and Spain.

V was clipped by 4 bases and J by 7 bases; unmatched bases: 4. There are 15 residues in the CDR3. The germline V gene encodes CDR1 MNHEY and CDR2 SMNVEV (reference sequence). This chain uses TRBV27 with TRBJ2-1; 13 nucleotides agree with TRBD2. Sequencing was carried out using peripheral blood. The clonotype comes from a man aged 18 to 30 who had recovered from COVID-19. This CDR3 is CASSSGTSGKNEQFF. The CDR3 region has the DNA TGTGCCAGCAGTTCCGGGACTAGCGGGAAAAATGAGCAGTTCTTC.